A single sample is the source of the 26 T cell receptor beta chains below, sequenced in a study of T cells in tumors and immune-related adverse events. Libraries were prepared by immunoSEQ multiplex PCR; TCRdb keeps only in-frame clonotypes and omits some of them. The sample records about 22,000 clones, 75% to 95% being singletons. Sequenced material: lymph node tissue, taken from a patient treated with anti-PD-1 therapy. These receptors were obtained from a female donor with metastatic renal cell carcinoma.

This clone appeared a few times. The V gene is TRBV11-2, the J gene TRBJ1-2; a weak D match, TRBD1 (5 bases). V gave up 2 bases and J gave up 7 bases, with 8 bases separating them. The CDR3 is 12 residues long. Germline CDR1 and CDR2: SGHAT and FQNNGV. Here the CDR3 DNA reads TGTGCCAGCAGCTTAAGAGGGGTTGGCTACACCTTC. This encodes CASSLRGVGYTF.

V gene TRBV27 combines with J gene TRBJ2-5; a possible D gene is TRBD2 (5 bases). Between the trimmed V and J ends, which lost 3 bases and 2 bases, there was a span of 7 bases. Germline V gene data show CDR1 as MNHEY and CDR2 as SMNVEV (reference sequence). CDR3 length equals 13 residues. CDR3 region: CASSFGKQETQYF. The CDR3, as DNA: TGTGCCAGCAGTTTCGGGAAACAAGAGACCCAGTACTTC.

This chain joins TRBV4-1 and TRBJ2-1, with TRBD2 matching 8 bases. The CDR3 is 16 residues long. J lost 5 bases, V lost 3 bases, and 9 bases had no gene match. Germline V CDR1 and CDR2: MGHRA, YSYEKL. CDR3 loop: CASSHQSGRGDNEQFF. CDR3 DNA sequence: TGCGCCAGCAGCCATCAGAGCGGGAGAGGGGACAATGAGCAGTTCTTC.

The gene calls are TRBV20-1 and TRBJ2-1; D is undetermined. The CDR3 loop spans 10 amino acids. Looked up from germline, CDR1 is DFQATT and CDR2 is SNEGSKA (reference sequence). Trimming removed 3 bases at V and 5 bases at J, with 2 bases between. The CDR3 sequence is CSASHNEQFF. DNA for the CDR3: TGCAGTGCTAGCCACAATGAGCAGTTCTTC.

The chain carries TRBV5-1 and TRBJ2-7; TRBD2 aligns across 8 bases. Unmatched junction bases numbered 5, after V lost 0 bases and J lost 3 bases. The CDR3 sequence is 15 residues long. Germline values: CDR1 SGHRS, CDR2 YFSETQ. The CDR3 region has the DNA TGCGCCAGCAGCTTGGGGACAGCGGGGGACTACGAGCAGTACTTC. Protein: CASSLGTAGDYEQYF.

The genes are TRBV4-2 and TRBJ2-1; D is unresolved. Germline CDR1 LGHNA, CDR2 YNFKEQ. Trimming cost V 1 base and J 6 bases, with 4 bases left between them. The CDR3 has 12 residues. Here the CDR3 reads CASSQAINEQFF. In DNA, the CDR3 is TGTGCCAGCAGCCAAGCCATCAATGAGCAGTTCTTC.

The V gene is TRBV7-9, the J gene TRBJ2-3; tentative D call: TRBD2 (5 bases). CDR1 is SEHNR and CDR2 is FQNEAQ in the germline V gene (reference sequence). The V end lost 9 bases, the J end lost 2 bases, and 15 bases lay between the germline ends. The length of the CDR3 is 14 residues. Written as DNA, the CDR3 is TGTGCCAGGAGATACGGGGAAAACACAGATACGCAGTATTTT. This translates into CARRYGENTDTQYF.

The chain combines TRBV5-4 with TRBJ2-5; D may be TRBD1 (5 bases). Germline CDR1 reads SGHNT; CDR2 reads YYREEE (reference sequence). Trimming pared 0 bases from V and 4 bases from J, leaving 13 bases between. This CDR3 spans 15 amino acids. The CDR3 sequence is CASSLASGSRETQYF. In nucleotides, the CDR3 is TGTGCCAGCAGCTTGGCGTCAGGGTCACGAGAGACCCAGTACTTC.

The chain employs TRBV4-1 and TRBJ2-3; D is unclear. Germline V gene data show CDR1 as MGHRA and CDR2 as YSYEKL. The germline V and J ends were trimmed by 1 base and 6 bases, with 11 bases remaining between them. The CDR3 spans 14 residues. The CDR3 sequence: CASSQAGRVDTQYF. The CDR3 bases are TGCGCCAGCAGCCAAGCCGGAAGGGTTGATACGCAGTATTTT.

The chain employs TRBV7-7 and TRBJ2-2; D possibly corresponds to TRBD1 (6 bases). From germline, CDR1 is SSHAT and CDR2 FNYEAQ (reference sequence). The V end lost 5 bases, the J end lost 7 bases, and 14 bases lay between the germline ends. CDR3 length: 14 amino acids. The CDR3 region is CASSRDIRDGELFF. In DNA form, the CDR3 reads TGTGCCAGCAGCAGGGACATCCGGGACGGGGAGCTGTTTTTT.

V gene TRBV18 combines with J gene TRBJ1-1; D gene ambiguous. CDR1 is KGHSH, CDR2 LQKENI, per germline. There are 12 residues in the CDR3. Between the trimmed V and J ends, which lost 1 base and 4 bases, there was a span of 4 bases. The CDR3 DNA reads as TGTGCCAGCTCACCACAGGGCACTGAAGCTTTCTTT. It yields the protein CASSPQGTEAFF.

The CDR3 spells CASSYHGEQYF. CDR3 DNA sequence: TGTGCCAGCAGTTATCACGGTGAGCAGTACTTC. The chain is built from TRBV6-6 and TRBJ2-7, with unresolved D. CDR3 size: 11 residues. V was clipped by 3 bases and J by 7 bases, with 7 bases between them. Germline CDR1 MNHNY, CDR2 SVGAGI (reference sequence).

The J gene is TRBJ1-4, the V gene TRBV19; D not certain. The germline V gene encodes CDR1 LNHDA and CDR2 SQIVND (reference sequence). This CDR3 contains 13 residues. Trimming pared 11 bases from V and 1 base from J, leaving 11 bases between. The CDR3 sequence: CARHRQTNEKLFF. CDR3 coding DNA: TGTGCCCGGCATAGGCAAACTAATGAAAAACTGTTTTTT.

This clone was found a few times. The rearrangement uses TRBV21-1 and TRBJ1-3. TRBV21-1 is assigned pseudogene status. This CDR3 is 14 amino acids long. As DNA, the CDR3 is TGTGCCAGCAGCAGATTAGGATCTGGAAACACCATATATTTT. Translation gives CASSRLGSGNTIYF.

This sequence joins TRBV7-6 and TRBJ1-3; TRBD1 might be the D (6 bases). CDR1 and CDR2 from the germline V gene are SGHVS and FNYEAQ. Trimming took off 5 bases at V and 0 bases at J, with 8 bases between the two ends. The CDR3 is 14 amino acids. CDR3 sequence reads: CASSQGGSGNTIYF. The CDR3 DNA sequence: TGTGCCAGCAGCCAAGGGGGCTCTGGAAACACCATATATTTT.

This clone was picked up one time. The chain joins TRBV7-2 to TRBJ1-1, with D uncertain. V was shortened by 1 base and J by 7 bases, with 10 bases between the two germline ends. This CDR3 spans 13 amino acids. Germline V gene sequence: CDR1 SGHTA, CDR2 FQGNSA. The CDR3: CASSLGQRYEAFF. CDR3 sequence (DNA): TGTGCCAGCAGCTTAGGCCAGAGATATGAAGCTTTCTTT. Based on the CDR3 plus reference TRBV7-2 and TRBJ1-1, the full variable domain is GAGVSQSPSNKVTEKGKDVELRCDPISGHTALYWYRQSLGQGLEFLIYFQGNSAPDKSGLPSDRFSAERTGGSVSTLTIQRTQQEDSAVYLCASSLGQRYEAFFGQGTRLTVV.

This chain links TRBV29-1 with TRBJ2-7; D remains unclear. V gave up 3 bases and J gave up 3 bases, with 12 bases separating them. Germline V gives CDR1 SQVTM, CDR2 ANQGSEA. There are 13 residues in the CDR3. CDR3 in DNA: TGCAGCGTTGAGCTCACCCCCAACTACGAGCAGTACTTC. Its protein is CSVELTPNYEQYF.

The chain links TRBV19 to TRBJ2-1, with 15 positions matching TRBD2. The germline V gene encodes CDR1 LNHDA and CDR2 SQIVND (reference sequence). J gave up 9 bases and V 5 bases, and 14 bases lay outside the gene matches. The CDR3 loop spans 18 amino acids. CDR3 DNA sequence: TGTGCCAGTAGTTTCCGGACTAGCGGGAGGGGGTCCAGCGGTGAGCAGTTCTTC. It encodes CASSFRTSGRGSSGEQFF.

This chain's CDR3 is CASSPGQRRDQPQHF. CDR3 in DNA: TGTGCCAGCTCACCTGGACAAAGGAGGGATCAGCCCCAGCATTTT. The chain recombines TRBV18 with TRBJ1-5; tentatively, D is TRBD1 (5 bases). CDR1 is KGHSH and CDR2 is LQKENI in the germline V gene. CDR3 length equals 15 residues. V lost 3 bases and J lost 5, with 14 bases in between.

The chain recombines TRBV5-1 with TRBJ1-4, with D maybe TRBD1 (6 bases). V was trimmed by 0 bases and J by 0 bases, leaving 6 bases between them. CDR1 is SGHRS, CDR2 YFSETQ, per germline. The CDR3 runs 15 residues. The CDR3 loop is CASSLGTATNEKLFF. CDR3 DNA sequence: TGCGCCAGCAGCTTGGGGACAGCAACTAATGAAAAACTGTTTTTT.

This sequence joins TRBV29-1 and TRBJ1-2; D not resolved. Trimming cost V 0 bases and J 1 base, with 3 bases left between them. CDR1 and CDR2 (germline): SQVTM, ANQGSEA. This CDR3 has 12 residues. The CDR3 region is CSVEENNYGYTF. The CDR3 DNA is TGCAGCGTTGAAGAGAATAACTATGGCTACACCTTC.

V gene TRBV7-2 combines with J gene TRBJ1-1; D remains unclear. V lost 5 bases, J lost 3 bases, and 13 bases lay in between. The CDR3 has 14 residues. In germline, CDR1 is SGHTA, CDR2 FQGNSA. The CDR3 region is CASSQELRDTEAFF. CDR3 bases: TGTGCCAGCAGCCAAGAACTGAGGGACACTGAAGCTTTCTTT.

The count of this clone is one. This sequence joins TRBV6-5 and TRBJ2-5; TRBD2 agrees at 7 bases. CDR1 and CDR2 (germline): MNHEY, SVGAGI. This CDR3 comprises 15 residues. With 1 base clipped from V and 1 base from J, the junction kept 3 bases outside the gene matches. CDR3 region: CASSYLAGAQETQYF. The CDR3 DNA is TGTGCCAGCAGTTACTTAGCGGGCGCCCAAGAGACCCAGTACTTC.

V gene TRBV9 combines with J gene TRBJ2-7; D is uncertain. The CDR3 loop spans 11 amino acids. V was pared by 0 bases and J by 4 bases, with 2 bases between. Germline CDR1 is SGDLS and CDR2 is YYNGEE. CDR3 coding DNA: TGTGCCAGCAGCGTAGGGTACGAGCAGTACTTC. Protein product: CASSVGYEQYF.

The V gene is TRBV2, the J gene TRBJ1-1; D gene unclear. The CDR3 runs 13 residues. Germline CDR1 reads SNHLY; CDR2 reads FYNNEI. Trimming removed 2 bases at V and 4 bases at J, with 8 bases between. The CDR3 region is CASSELSGTEAFF. CDR3 sequence (DNA): TGTGCCAGCAGTGAATTAAGCGGCACTGAAGCTTTCTTT.

The chain carries TRBV15 and TRBJ2-5; D possibly matches TRBD1 or TRBD2 (5 bases each). The V end lost 3 bases, the J end lost 6 bases, and 14 bases lay between the germline ends. The CDR3 length is 14 residues. Germline CDR1 reads LNHNV; CDR2 reads YYDKDF (reference sequence). CDR3 coding DNA: TGTGCCACCAGCAGTGATGGGTGGGGGAAGACCCAGTACTTC. Residues: CATSSDGWGKTQYF.